Listed below are T cell receptor beta chains from one sample, sequenced in a study of PD-1 blockade in mismatch repair-deficient tumors. The table came from immunoSEQ multiplex PCR; TCRdb's copy has only in-frame clones and leaves some out. In the table there are some 100,000 clones, 82% of which are singletons. This specimen was peripheral blood, taken about eight months after starting pembrolizumab. Every receptor here comes from an adult with mismatch repair-deficient cancer. CDR3s include the opening cysteine and the closing phenylalanine or tryptophan. D genes are given only for firm matches. Clone size is not always given. Where it is, it says once, few, many or a class for expanded clones.

J,D,size,V,DNA,CDR3
TRBJ2-2,TRBD1,-,TRBV9,TGTGCCAGCAGCGGACCGGGACAGGGGGCCGGGGAGCTGTTTTTT,CASSGPGQGAGELFF
TRBJ2-7,TRBD1,-,TRBV7-9,TGTGCCAGCAGCGTTGGACAGGGCTCCTACGAGCAGTACTTC,CASSVGQGSYEQYF
TRBJ1-2,-,-,TRBV18,TGTGCCAGCTCACCAACTCCGGACGCAGCTAACTATGGCTACACCTTC,CASSPTPDAANYGYTF
TRBJ2-7,-,-,TRBV29-1,TGCAGCGCCCGGGACCGCTACTACGAGCAGTACTTC,CSARDRYYEQYF
TRBJ2-1,-,-,TRBV6-5,TGTGCCAGCAGTTACTCTGGCGGTGGTGGCTACAATGAGCAGTTCTTC,CASSYSGGGGYNEQFF
TRBJ2-1,TRBD2,once,TRBV11-3,TGTGCCAGCAGCTTGACTAGCGGGACCTCCTACAATGAGCAGTTCTTC,CASSLTSGTSYNEQFF
TRBJ2-1,-,-,TRBV5-5,TGTGCCAGCAGCCCCTCCTACAATGAGCAGTTCTTC,CASSPSYNEQFF
TRBJ2-3,-,once,TRBV4-2,TGTGCCAGCAGCCAAGATCTTACGGGTCGGGGAGATACGCAGTATTTT,CASSQDLTGRGDTQYF
TRBJ1-6,-,-,TRBV19,TGTGCCAGTAGTACGGGACGCACCTATAATTCACCCCTCCACTTT,CASSTGRTYNSPLHF
TRBJ2-2,TRBD2,few,TRBV19,TGTGCCAGTAGGACTAGCGGGAGGTGGGGCGGGGAGCTGTTTTTT,CASRTSGRWGGELFF
TRBJ2-7,TRBD1,few,TRBV4-2,TGTGCCAGCAGCCAGGGACAGGTGGCTGACGAGCAGTACTTC,CASSQGQVADEQYF
TRBJ2-2,-,-,TRBV10-2,TGCGCCAGCAGGAGGCAGGGCCAGGGAGGCACCGGGGAGCTGTTTTTT,CASRRQGQGGTGELFF
TRBJ1-1,-,-,TRBV29-1,TGCAGCGTCCGACAGACGAACACTGAAGCTTTCTTT,CSVRQTNTEAFF
TRBJ2-2,TRBD2,-,TRBV27,TGTGCCAGCAGGTCTAGCGGGAGGGTGGCCGGGGAGCTGTTTTTT,CASRSSGRVAGELFF
TRBJ2-3,-,-,TRBV5-4,TGTGCCAGCAGCTACCAGGGAGCAGATACGCAGTATTTT,CASSYQGADTQYF
TRBJ2-3,-,-,TRBV6-4,TGTGCCAGCAGTAAGCAAGCGGGCACAGATACGCAGTATTTT,CASSKQAGTDTQYF
TRBJ1-4,-,-,TRBV2,TGTGCCAGCAGTTCCGGGACACTCTGGTCTAATGAAAAACTGTTTTTT,CASSSGTLWSNEKLFF
TRBJ2-6,-,-,TRBV11-2,TGTGCCAGCAGCCATAACTCTGGGGCCAACGTCCTGACTTTC,CASSHNSGANVLTF
TRBJ1-1,-,once,TRBV28,TGTGCCAGCAGCCGCCCAGGGGCTCAAGCTTTCTTT,CASSRPGAQAFF
TRBJ2-5,-,-,TRBV6-5,TGTGCCAGCAGTTTGGGGGTTCGAGAGACCCAGTACTTC,CASSLGVRETQYF
TRBJ2-7,-,-,TRBV7-2,TGTGCCAGCAGCTTATTCCCCCTCTCAGGGAGCTCCTACGAGCAGTACTTC,CASSLFPLSGSSYEQYF
TRBJ2-7,TRBD2,once,TRBV27,TGTGCCAGCAGTTTAATTAGCGGGACATACGAGCAGTACTTC,CASSLISGTYEQYF
TRBJ1-4,-,-,TRBV5-4,TGTGCCAGCAGCTTGGGGGAGGCTAATGAAAAACTGTTTTTT,CASSLGEANEKLFF
TRBJ1-2,TRBD1,-,TRBV27,TGTGCCAGCAGTGAATCAACGGACAGGGGGAAGGGCTACACCTTC,CASSESTDRGKGYTF
TRBJ2-3,-,-,TRBV5-1,TGCGCCAGCAGCTTCGACTCGGGCACAGATACGCAGTATTTT,CASSFDSGTDTQYF
TRBJ2-5,-,-,TRBV7-9,TGTGCCAGCAGCTTAAAATGGGCAGGCTTAGAGACCCAGTACTTC,CASSLKWAGLETQYF
TRBJ2-1,-,few,TRBV15,TGTGCCACCAGCAGAGACCAGGACAGTAGATACAATGAGCAGTTCTTC,CATSRDQDSRYNEQFF
TRBJ2-1,TRBD1,-,TRBV9,TGTGCCAGCAGCGTAGGTCCCGGACAGGGGGCTAATGAGCAGTTCTTC,CASSVGPGQGANEQFF
TRBJ2-1,-,-,TRBV7-3,TGTGCCAGCAGCCGAGAAGTGGGCACCTACAATGAGCAGTTCTTC,CASSREVGTYNEQFF
TRBJ1-3,-,-,TRBV5-1,TGCGCCAGCGGGAACGGGGCAGGAAACACCATATATTTT,CASGNGAGNTIYF
TRBJ1-2,-,-,TRBV30,TGTGCCTGGAGTGTAGGGGGGGACCACTATGGCTACACCTTC,CAWSVGGDHYGYTF
TRBJ1-1,TRBD1,once,TRBV30,TGTGCCTGGAGTGTGACAGGGACCAACACTGAAGCTTTCTTT,CAWSVTGTNTEAFF
TRBJ1-1,-,-,TRBV29-1,TGCAGCGTTGGCAGAAACACTGAAGCTTTCTTT,CSVGRNTEAFF
TRBJ1-1,-,-,TRBV27,TGTGCCAGCAGTTTATCGAGTGTGAACACTGAAGCTTTCTTT,CASSLSSVNTEAFF
TRBJ1-1,-,-,TRBV6-5,TGTGCCAGCAGTTCTTCTCCAGGGTCCACTGAAGCTTTCTTT,CASSSSPGSTEAFF
TRBJ2-1,TRBD2,-,TRBV28,TGTGCCAGCATGGCGGCGGGAGGGTTATATGAGCAGTTCTTC,CASMAAGGLYEQFF
TRBJ2-2,-,-,TRBV7-8,TGTGCCAGCAGCTTAGCACCCGGACACACCGGGGAGCTGTTTTTT,CASSLAPGHTGELFF
TRBJ1-3,-,-,TRBV5-1,TGCGCCAGCAGCTCTCCTCTTGCTGGAAACACCATATATTTT,CASSSPLAGNTIYF
TRBJ1-4,-,-,TRBV15,TGTGCCACCAGCAGAGTCTTCGGGGCAACTAATGAAAAACTGTTTTTT,CATSRVFGATNEKLFF
TRBJ2-3,-,-,TRBV7-2,TGTGCCAGCAGCCTCCGGGCCACCCCTGATACGCAGTATTTT,CASSLRATPDTQYF
TRBJ2-1,TRBD2,-,TRBV28,TGTGCCAGCAGCGCCGGTTCGCGGGAGGGAGGATACAATGAGCAGTTCTTC,CASSAGSREGGYNEQFF
TRBJ2-3,TRBD2,-,TRBV19,TGTGCCAGTAAACTAGCGGGAGTTACGGGCACAGATACGCAGTATTTT,CASKLAGVTGTDTQYF
TRBJ2-7,-,-,TRBV18,TGTGCCAGCTCACCAGGCAGTTCCTACGAGCAGTACTTC,CASSPGSSYEQYF
TRBJ2-7,TRBD1,-,TRBV18,TGTGCCAGCTCCCAGGGAGGGACAGGGGGCGACGAGCAGTACTTC,CASSQGGTGGDEQYF
TRBJ2-1,-,-,TRBV7-2,TGTGCCAGCAGCTTAGATCCTCCCCCTAGGGATGAGCAGTTCTTC,CASSLDPPPRDEQFF
TRBJ1-5,TRBD1,-,TRBV7-8,TGTGCCAGCAGCTTCGGGACAGGGAGTCAGCCCCAGCATTTT,CASSFGTGSQPQHF
TRBJ2-1,-,-,TRBV18,TGTGCCAGCTCACCGGCGGGAAGCGACAATGAGCAGTTCTTC,CASSPAGSDNEQFF
TRBJ1-1,-,few,TRBV4-2,TGTGCCAGCACATCGGACACTAAGAACACTGAAGCTTTCTTT,CASTSDTKNTEAFF
TRBJ1-1,-,-,TRBV29-1,TGCAGCGGTAAAATGAACACTGAAGCTTTCTTT,CSGKMNTEAFF
TRBJ1-1,-,-,TRBV30,TGTGCCTGGGCCGGAGGGAACACTGAAGCTTTCTTT,CAWAGGNTEAFF
TRBJ2-1,-,once,TRBV25-1,TGTGCCAGCAGTGGGCGGGTCGGGGCCTACTACAATGAGCAGTTCTTC,CASSGRVGAYYNEQFF
TRBJ1-3,TRBD1,-,TRBV6-1,TGTGCCAGCAGTGCCGGGACAGGGATTGGAAACACCATATATTTT,CASSAGTGIGNTIYF
TRBJ2-3,-,few,TRBV21-1,TGTGCCAGCACCGAAACCGGTCTAGCGTATAGCACAGATACGCAGTATTTT,CASTETGLAYSTDTQYF
TRBJ2-7,-,-,TRBV10-2,TGCGCCACGAAGGACAGCGCACCCTACGAGCAGTACTTC,CATKDSAPYEQYF
TRBJ2-7,TRBD2,few,TRBV4-1,TGCGCCAGCAGCCAAGTGGGAGGGTGGGAGCAGTACTTC,CASSQVGGWEQYF